The source of this TCR beta chain is a study of CD8 T cells in Susac syndrome. V was pared by 4 bases and J by 5 bases, with 8 bases of the junction left unmatched. CDR1 and CDR2 (germline): SGHNT, YYREEE (reference sequence). The CDR3 totals 14 residues. Reverse transcription of roughly 0.5 to 1 ug RNA used random hexamers. One entry per CDR3 protein, called by TCRdb with MiXCR from the immunoSEQ multiplex PCR reads. The sample records 150,000 to 190,000 distinct CDR3 sequences, about 95% being singletons. This chain connects TRBV5-4 to TRBJ2-5; 7 nucleotides agree with TRBD2. The clonotype was recovered from a human donor with Susac syndrome. Sequences were obtained from CD4+ T cells from PBMCs. The CDR3 coding sequence is TGTGCCAGCAGCCGGGAGGCTGTTGGGGAGACCCAGTACTTC. It yields the protein CASSREAVGETQYF.